This entry is about one TCR beta chain. This specimen comes from a study of blood T cell repertoires in COVID-19. Study information: Acute-phase and convalescent COVID-19 samples originated in the United States, Italy and Spain. From T cells, B-cell-depleted T cells, or PBMCs came the material, which was cDNA or gDNA.

Original processing methods: Amplification of reference gene primers was used by the study to estimate nucleated cell counts. The repertoire was sequenced with immunoSEQ multiplex PCR; TCRdb's copy has only in-frame clones and lacks some. V and J calls plus clone size are reproduced from that table; the DNA served to infer D and trimming. The data show approximately 220,000 clones, 70% to 90% seen once. CDR1 and CDR2 from the germline V gene are SGHTA and FQGNSA. CDR3 length: 13 amino acids. The ends were cut back, 4 bases at V and 5 bases at J, with 10 bases in the middle. V is TRBV7-2 and J is TRBJ2-3, with TRBD2 as a possible D gene (5 bases). The sequence came from a woman aged 45-60 years with acute or convalescent COVID-19. The specimen was peripheral blood. Written as DNA, the CDR3 is TGTGCCAGCAGCTGGAAGCGGATAGATACGCAGTATTTT. As protein: CASSWKRIDTQYF.